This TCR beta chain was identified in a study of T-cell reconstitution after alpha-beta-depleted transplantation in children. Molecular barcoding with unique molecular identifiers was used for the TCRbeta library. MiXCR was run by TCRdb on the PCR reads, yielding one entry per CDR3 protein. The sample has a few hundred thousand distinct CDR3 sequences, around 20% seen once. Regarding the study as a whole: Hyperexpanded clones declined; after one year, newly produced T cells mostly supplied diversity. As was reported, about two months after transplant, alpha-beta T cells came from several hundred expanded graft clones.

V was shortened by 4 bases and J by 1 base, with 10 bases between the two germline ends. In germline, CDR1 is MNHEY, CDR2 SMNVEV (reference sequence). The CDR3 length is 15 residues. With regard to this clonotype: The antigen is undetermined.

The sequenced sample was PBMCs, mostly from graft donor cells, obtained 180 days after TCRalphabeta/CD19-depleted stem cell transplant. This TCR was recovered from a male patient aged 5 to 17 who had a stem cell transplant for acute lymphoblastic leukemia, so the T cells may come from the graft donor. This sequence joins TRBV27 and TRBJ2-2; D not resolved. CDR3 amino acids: CASSYQPLNTGELFF. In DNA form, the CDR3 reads TGTGCCAGCAGTTACCAGCCACTGAACACCGGGGAGCTGTTTTTT.